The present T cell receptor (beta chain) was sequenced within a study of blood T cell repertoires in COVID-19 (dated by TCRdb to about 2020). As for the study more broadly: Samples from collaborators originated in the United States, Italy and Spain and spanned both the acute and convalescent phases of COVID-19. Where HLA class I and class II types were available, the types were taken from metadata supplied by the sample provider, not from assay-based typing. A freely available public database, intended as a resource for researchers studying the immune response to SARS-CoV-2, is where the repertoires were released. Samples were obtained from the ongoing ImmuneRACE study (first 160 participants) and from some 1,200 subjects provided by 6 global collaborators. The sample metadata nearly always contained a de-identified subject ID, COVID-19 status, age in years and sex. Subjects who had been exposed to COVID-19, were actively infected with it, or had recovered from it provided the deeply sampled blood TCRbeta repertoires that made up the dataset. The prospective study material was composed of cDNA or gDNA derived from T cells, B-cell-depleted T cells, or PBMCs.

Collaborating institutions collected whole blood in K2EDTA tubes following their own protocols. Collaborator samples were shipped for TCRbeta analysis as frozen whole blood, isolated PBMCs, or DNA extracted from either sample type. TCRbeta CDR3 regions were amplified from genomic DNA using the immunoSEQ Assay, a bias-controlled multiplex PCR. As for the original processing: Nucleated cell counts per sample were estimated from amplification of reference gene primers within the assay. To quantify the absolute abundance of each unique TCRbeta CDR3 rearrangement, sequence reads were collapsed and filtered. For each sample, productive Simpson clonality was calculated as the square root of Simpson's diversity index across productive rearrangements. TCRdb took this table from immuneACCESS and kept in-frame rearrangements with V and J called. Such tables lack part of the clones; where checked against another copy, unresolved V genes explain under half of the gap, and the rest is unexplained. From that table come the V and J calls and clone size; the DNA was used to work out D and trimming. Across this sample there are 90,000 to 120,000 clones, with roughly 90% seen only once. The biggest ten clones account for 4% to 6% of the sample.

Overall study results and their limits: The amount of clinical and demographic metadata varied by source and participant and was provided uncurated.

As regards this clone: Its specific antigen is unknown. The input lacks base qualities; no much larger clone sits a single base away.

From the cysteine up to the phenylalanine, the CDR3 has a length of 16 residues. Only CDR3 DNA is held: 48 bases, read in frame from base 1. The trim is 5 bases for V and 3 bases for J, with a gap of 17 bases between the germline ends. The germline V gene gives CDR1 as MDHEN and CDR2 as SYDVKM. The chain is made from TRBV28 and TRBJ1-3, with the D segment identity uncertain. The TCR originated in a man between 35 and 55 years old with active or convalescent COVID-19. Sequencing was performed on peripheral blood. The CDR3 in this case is CASSPPGPGSGNTIYF. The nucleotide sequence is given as TGTGCCAGCAGTCCCCCCGGCCCAGGAAGTGGAAACACCATATATTTT. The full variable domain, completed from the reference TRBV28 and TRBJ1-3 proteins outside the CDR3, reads DVKVTQSSRYLVKRTGEKVFLECVQDMDHENMFWYRQDPGLGLRLIYFSYDVKMKEKGDIPEGYSVSREKKERFSLILESASTNQTSMYLCASSPPGPGSGNTIYFGEGSWLTVV.